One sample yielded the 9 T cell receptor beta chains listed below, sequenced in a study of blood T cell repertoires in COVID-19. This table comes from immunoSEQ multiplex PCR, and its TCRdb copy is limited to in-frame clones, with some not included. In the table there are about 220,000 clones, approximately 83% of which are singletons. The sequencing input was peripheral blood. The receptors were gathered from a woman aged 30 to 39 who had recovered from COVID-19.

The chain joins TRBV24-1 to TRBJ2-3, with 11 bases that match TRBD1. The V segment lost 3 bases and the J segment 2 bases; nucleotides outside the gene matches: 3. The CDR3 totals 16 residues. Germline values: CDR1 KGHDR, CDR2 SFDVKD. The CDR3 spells CATSDAGQGATDTQYF. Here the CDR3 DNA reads TGTGCCACCAGTGATGCTGGACAGGGGGCCACAGATACGCAGTATTTT.

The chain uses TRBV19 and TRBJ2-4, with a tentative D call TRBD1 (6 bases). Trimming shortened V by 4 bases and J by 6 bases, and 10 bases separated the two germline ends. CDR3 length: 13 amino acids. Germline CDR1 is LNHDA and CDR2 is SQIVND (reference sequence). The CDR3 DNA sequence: TGTGCCAGTAGTAAAGGGGGTGGAAACATTCAGTACTTC. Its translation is CASSKGGGNIQYF.

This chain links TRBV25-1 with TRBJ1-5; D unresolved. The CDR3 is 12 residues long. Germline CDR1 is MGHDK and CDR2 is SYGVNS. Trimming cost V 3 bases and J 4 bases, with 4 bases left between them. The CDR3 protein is CASSDFNQPQHF. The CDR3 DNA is TGTGCCAGCAGTGACTTTAATCAGCCCCAGCATTTT.

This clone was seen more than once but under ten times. CDR3: CASSQSPLSSRGRLDRRPEAFF. The CDR3 DNA reads TGCGCCAGCAGCCAAAGCCCTCTCAGTTCCAGGGGGCGACTTGATCGTCGCCCTGAAGCTTTCTTT. The V and J genes are TRBV4-1 and TRBJ1-1; 8 bases are shared with TRBD1. Germline loops: CDR1 MGHRA, CDR2 YSYEKL. The CDR3 runs 22 residues. After removal of 2 bases from V and 6 bases from J, the junction contained 29 bases not matched to a gene.

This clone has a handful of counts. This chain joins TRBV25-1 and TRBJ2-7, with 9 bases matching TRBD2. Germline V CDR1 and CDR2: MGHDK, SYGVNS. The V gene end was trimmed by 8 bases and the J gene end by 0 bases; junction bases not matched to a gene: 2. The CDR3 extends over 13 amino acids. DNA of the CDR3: TGTGCCAGCGGCGGGGGGGCCTCCTACGAGCAGTACTTC. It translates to CASGGGASYEQYF.

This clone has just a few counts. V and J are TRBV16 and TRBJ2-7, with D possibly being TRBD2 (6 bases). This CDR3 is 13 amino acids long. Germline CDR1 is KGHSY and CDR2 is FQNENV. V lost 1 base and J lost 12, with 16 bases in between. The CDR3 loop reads CASSQYGGGPSYF. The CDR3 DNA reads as TGTGCCAGCAGCCAATACGGGGGAGGCCCTTCGTACTTC.

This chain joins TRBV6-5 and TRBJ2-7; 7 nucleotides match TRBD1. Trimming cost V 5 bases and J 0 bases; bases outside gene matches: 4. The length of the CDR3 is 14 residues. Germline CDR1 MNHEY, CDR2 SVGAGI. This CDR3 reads CASSNRDSSYEQYF. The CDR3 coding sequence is TGTGCCAGCAGTAACCGGGACAGCTCCTACGAGCAGTACTTC.

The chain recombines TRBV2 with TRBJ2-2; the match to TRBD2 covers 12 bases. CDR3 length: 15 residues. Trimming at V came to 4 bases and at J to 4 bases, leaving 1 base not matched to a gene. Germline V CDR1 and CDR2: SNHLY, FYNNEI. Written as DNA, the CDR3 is TGTGCCAGCAGTGGGACTAGCGGGACCACCGGGGAGCTGTTTTTT. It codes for CASSGTSGTTGELFF. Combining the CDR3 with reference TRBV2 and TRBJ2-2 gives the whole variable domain EPEVTQTPSHQVTQMGQEVILRCVPISNHLYFYWYRQILGQKVEFLVSFYNNEISEKSEIFDDQFSVERPDGSNFTLKIRSTKLEDSAMYFCASSGTSGTTGELFFGEGSRLTVL.

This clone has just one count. Here the CDR3 DNA reads TGTGCCAGCAGCAGCAGGGACGAGCAGTACTTC. This codes for CASSSRDEQYF. The chain couples TRBV21-1 to TRBJ2-7; the table's D call, TRBD1, was not checked against the DNA. TRBV21-1 is listed as a pseudogene. CDR3 length: 11 amino acids.